Presented here are 6 T cell receptor beta chains from one specimen sequenced in a study of radiotherapy plus CTLA-4 blockade in lung cancer. Measured with immunoSEQ multiplex PCR; TCRdb has only the in-frame clones, and not every one. The table includes tens of thousands of clones, around 78% detected once. Specimen: peripheral blood, collected from a patient treated with radiotherapy plus ipilimumab. The receptors were sampled from a human donor with non-small cell lung cancer who had a partial response to radiotherapy plus ipilimumab. Some clones in this sample may be carry-over from other donors' samples.

The gene calls are TRBV10-3 and TRBJ2-1; 10 bases match TRBD2. V dropped 5 bases and J dropped 12; count of bases not matched to a gene: 13. This CDR3 region has 15 residues. Germline-derived CDR1 and CDR2 are ENHRY and SYGVKD. CDR3 sequence: CAISPLPSGSSGQFF. As DNA, the CDR3 is TGTGCCATCAGTCCCCTTCCTAGCGGGAGTTCCGGGCAGTTCTTC.

The chain couples TRBV15 to TRBJ2-1; a weak D match, TRBD2 (6 bases). Trimming cost V 0 bases and J 3 bases, with 9 bases left between them. The CDR3 is 15 residues long. Germline-derived CDR1 and CDR2 are LNHNV and YYDKDF (reference sequence). The DNA for the CDR3 is TGTGCCACCAGCAGAGATATCGGGGGCTACAATGAGCAGTTCTTC. Protein sequence: CATSRDIGGYNEQFF.

The J gene is TRBJ2-6, the V gene TRBV15; D might be TRBD2 (6 bases). CDR1 LNHNV and CDR2 YYDKDF come from the germline V gene (reference sequence). Trimming took 0 bases from V and 1 from J, leaving 7 bases between them. This CDR3 comprises 16 residues. Written as DNA, the CDR3 is TGTGCCACCAGCAGAGATCGGGGGTCTGGGGCCAACGTCCTGACTTTC. This gives the protein CATSRDRGSGANVLTF.

This chain joins TRBV4-3 and TRBJ2-5, with D perhaps matching TRBD1 (5 bases). V lost 1 base and J lost 2, with 8 bases in between. CDR1 and CDR2 (germline): LGHNA, YSLEER. The CDR3 extends over 14 amino acids. The CDR3 spells CASSQGAGQETQYF. The CDR3 DNA sequence: TGCGCCAGCAGCCAAGGGGCAGGGCAAGAGACCCAGTACTTC.

This sequence joins TRBV29-1 and TRBJ2-1, with TRBD2 matching 10 bases. Germline V gene sequence: CDR1 SQVTM, CDR2 ANQGSEA. V trimming: 7 bases; J trimming: 7 bases; junction bases outside the gene matches: 10. The CDR3 length is 14 residues. The CDR3: CSGVTSGTRNEQFF. In DNA, the CDR3 is TGCAGCGGCGTCACTAGCGGGACACGTAATGAGCAGTTCTTC.

The rearrangement uses TRBV6-1 and TRBJ2-5, with D unclear. Per the germline V gene, CDR1 is MNHNS and CDR2 is SASEGT. CDR3 length: 15 amino acids. V lost 4 bases to trimming and J lost 3 bases, with 15 bases between them. DNA of the CDR3: TGTGCCAGCAGTGTTTTCGCGACAAGAGAAGAGACCCAGTACTTC. Protein product: CASSVFATREETQYF.